This T cell receptor (beta chain) was captured in a study of CD8 T cells in ankylosing spondylitis. Study-wide results and limits: A subset of motif variants has previously been described in the synovial fluid and blood of reactive arthritis. Ankylosing spondylitis blood appeared to carry a characteristic TCR beta motif of roughly 8 highly homologous variants.

With regard to this clonotype: Antigen specificity is unknown.

Trimming took 6 bases from V and 4 from J, leaving 15 bases between them. The germline V gene encodes CDR1 DFQATT and CDR2 SNEGSKA (reference sequence). The CDR3 runs to 14 residues. MiXCR, run by TCRdb on the 5' RACE reads, gives a single entry per CDR3 protein. The top ten hold approximately 1% of the sample, which has under 450,000 distinct CDR3 sequences, 15% to 20% seen once. This TCR was sampled from a male donor with ankylosing spondylitis. The V call is TRBV20-1, the J call TRBJ2-2; weak D call: TRBD1 (7 bases). Sequenced: blood, either unsorted or a sorted T cell fraction (not recorded which). The chain's CDR3 is CSARGARGTGELFF. CDR3 sequence (DNA): TGCAGTGCCAGGGGGGCTAGGGGCACCGGGGAGCTGTTTTTT.